The rows below give T cell receptor beta chains drawn from one sample of a study of CD8+ T cells in alopecia areata. Measured with immunoSEQ multiplex PCR; TCRdb has only the in-frame clones, and not every one. Of roughly 190,000 clones listed, about three fifths are singletons. The starting material was CD4+ T cells sorted from blood, obtained around week 50, from a patient treated with tofacitinib. The origin of the receptors is a human donor with alopecia areata. CDR3s include the opening cysteine and the closing phenylalanine or tryptophan. The D gene is left open where the match is weak. The size field is filled for only some rows; it gives once, few, many or a size class.

NA	TRBV7-2	TRBJ1-2	NA	CASTLGGAAYYGYTF
NA	TRBV29-1	TRBJ2-3	TRBD2	CSVLGLAGFSTDTQYF
NA	TRBV27	TRBJ1-5	TRBD1	CASRPTGDNQPQHF
NA	TRBV11-2	TRBJ2-5	TRBD2	CASSLATSGGQTQYF
NA	TRBV29-1	TRBJ2-7	NA	CSVILHGNYEQYF
once	TRBV14	TRBJ2-1	TRBD2	CASSQGGGRWNEQFF
NA	TRBV30	TRBJ2-2	TRBD1	CAWSTGQGNTGELFF
few	TRBV27	TRBJ2-3	TRBD2	CASTYLAGGTDTQYF
NA	TRBV30	TRBJ1-6	TRBD1	CAWNRARTGNSPLHF
NA	TRBV4-3	TRBJ1-2	NA	CASSQIRLEEGYTF
NA	TRBV2	TRBJ1-5	NA	CASTVSNQPQHF
NA	TRBV25-1	TRBJ1-6	NA	CASRGRQDNSPLHF
NA	TRBV29-1	TRBJ2-2	NA	CSVERQPGELFF
few	TRBV29-1	TRBJ2-2	NA	CSVGGLSGDSNTGELFF
NA	TRBV29-1	TRBJ1-2	TRBD1	CSVPTGISPGQTNGYTF
NA	TRBV10-2	TRBJ1-2	TRBD1	CASRAGQGASGYTF
NA	TRBV6-5	TRBJ1-2	NA	CATSVQGGGGYTF
NA	TRBV5-1	TRBJ1-2	NA	CASSLGTGTGYTF
few	TRBV25-1	TRBJ1-6	NA	CASSADSKNSPLHF
NA	TRBV30	TRBJ2-3	NA	CAWSVRSRGGQYF
few	TRBV7-2	TRBJ2-7	NA	CASSLPMGFSYEQYF
NA	TRBV7-2	TRBJ2-7	NA	CASSPKAEQYF
NA	TRBV27	TRBJ1-5	NA	CASSFRRDSNQPQHF
NA	TRBV2	TRBJ2-3	NA	CASSEGGRPAGDTQYF
NA	TRBV30	TRBJ1-4	NA	CAFFTATNEKLFF
once	TRBV7-3	TRBJ2-2	NA	CASSLPTVTGELFF
NA	TRBV30	TRBJ1-2	NA	CAWTRLYGYTF
NA	TRBV7-2	TRBJ1-5	NA	CASSPEVTVNQPQHF
NA	TRBV7-2	TRBJ2-1	TRBD2	CASSPTSGAGDEQFF
NA	TRBV5-1	TRBJ2-5	TRBD2	CASSLRGGQETQYF
NA	TRBV28	TRBJ2-7	NA	CAGGTANYEQYF
NA	TRBV30	TRBJ1-2	NA	CAWRGNDYGYTF
NA	TRBV7-9	TRBJ2-1	TRBD2	CASSLDSGLVQFF
NA	TRBV7-2	TRBJ1-6	TRBD1	CASSLDPGGNSPLHF
NA	TRBV25-1	TRBJ1-1	NA	CASSEDSNTEAFF
NA	TRBV25-1	TRBJ1-4	NA	CASSYGTTLNREKLFF
few	TRBV18	TRBJ2-1	TRBD2	CASSPSGGLYNEQFF
NA	TRBV27	TRBJ1-2	NA	CAARAANYGYTF
NA	TRBV4-3	TRBJ1-2	NA	CASSQESWGPGGYTF
NA	TRBV9	TRBJ2-1	TRBD1	CASSRGQGISYNEQFF
NA	TRBV29-1	TRBJ2-1	NA	CSVEDLPEQFF
NA	TRBV6-5	TRBJ1-2	NA	CASSYSDGLNYGYTF
NA	TRBV6-1	TRBJ2-2	NA	CASSERRQGRFNTGELFF
NA	TRBV29-1	TRBJ1-2	NA	CSVDRRGSGYTF
NA	TRBV9	TRBJ1-1	NA	CASGRTLNTEAFF
NA	TRBV6-5	TRBJ2-3	NA	CASSYSDYTDTQYF
NA	TRBV2	TRBJ2-5	NA	CASSVPGGGQNQETQYF
NA	TRBV6-5	TRBJ1-5	NA	CASSYSKGSNQPQHF
NA	TRBV19	TRBJ1-2	TRBD1	CASSATGTGPFYGYTF
NA	TRBV9	TRBJ2-5	NA	CASSVGRREETQYF
once	TRBV20-1	TRBJ1-1	NA	CSARVPTEAFF
NA	TRBV14	TRBJ1-2	NA	CASSQDRARYTF
few	TRBV11-2	TRBJ1-1	NA	CASSFSLASNTEAFF
NA	TRBV30	TRBJ1-6	NA	CAWSGQVGVSPLHF
NA	TRBV25-1	TRBJ1-6	NA	CASSVSYNSPLHF
once	TRBV29-1	TRBJ2-3	NA	CSVELTGTSTDTQYF
many	TRBV6-6	TRBJ2-1	NA	CASSYGGRNEQFF
few	TRBV7-2	TRBJ1-5	TRBD1	CASSPSGQGSQPQHF